This is a list of T cell receptor beta chains from one sample in a study of technical replicates of blood from a handful of donors. Repertoires were generated with immunoSEQ multiplex PCR, while TCRdb's copy carries only in-frame clones and drops some. Of 70,000 to 85,000 clones in the sample, around 92% were seen once. Sequencing was carried out using T cells isolated from PBMCs. The receptors were sampled from a human donor in good health. CDR3s include the opening cysteine and the closing phenylalanine or tryptophan. D genes are given only for firm matches. Not all rows give a size; the values are once, few, many and, for expanded clones, a class.

>-|TRBJ2-2|TRBD2|TRBV6-5
TGTGCCAGCAGTCGGGAGCGGGAGGGCCTCGGGGAGCTGTTTTTT
CASSREREGLGELFF
>-|TRBJ1-1|-|TRBV28
TGTGCCAGCAGTTTAATGTCAGAATACCTCAACACTGAAGCTTTCTTT
CASSLMSEYLNTEAFF
>-|TRBJ1-2|TRBD1|TRBV7-2
TGTGCCAGCAGCGTACGTCCGGGACAGGATGGCTACACCTTC
CASSVRPGQDGYTF
>-|TRBJ1-1|-|TRBV4-1
TGCGCCAGCAGCCAAAAACAATTACAGGGATCCACTGAAGCTTTCTTT
CASSQKQLQGSTEAFF
>-|TRBJ1-1|-|TRBV28
TGTGCCAGCAGTTTAGGCAGGGAGAACACTGAAGCTTTCTTT
CASSLGRENTEAFF
>-|TRBJ2-7|TRBD1|TRBV7-9
TGTGCCAGCAGCTTAGCGGGACAGGGGGTGTATCGCGAGCAGTACTTC
CASSLAGQGVYREQYF
>-|TRBJ2-2|TRBD1|TRBV30
TGTGCCTGGAGAGGCGGGACAGGGCATACCGGGGAGCTGTTTTTT
CAWRGGTGHTGELFF
>-|TRBJ1-1|-|TRBV27
TGTGCCAGCAGTTTCTTACAGCCTCCACCGAACACTGAAGCTTTCTTT
CASSFLQPPPNTEAFF
>-|TRBJ2-7|TRBD2|TRBV5-1
TGCGCCAGCAGCAAAAGCGGGAGCGGCTCCTACGAGCAGTACTTC
CASSKSGSGSYEQYF
>-|TRBJ1-4|-|TRBV11-2
TGTGCCAGCAGCTTAGGGGGCGAAAAACTGTTTTTT
CASSLGGEKLFF
>-|TRBJ2-7|TRBD2|TRBV4-1
TGCGCCAGCAGCCAAGATCCGGGGGGCGAGCAGTACTTC
CASSQDPGGEQYF
>-|TRBJ2-1|TRBD1|TRBV4-2
TGTGCCAGCAGCCAAGTGAACAGGGGCGTTAATGAGCAGTTCTTC
CASSQVNRGVNEQFF
>-|TRBJ2-5|-|TRBV5-8
TGTGCCAGCAGCTTGGGGGGCTGGTCTCAAGAGACCCAGTACTTC
CASSLGGWSQETQYF
>-|TRBJ1-2|-|TRBV6-6
TGTGCCAGCAATCGACAGTCTAACTATGGCTACACCTTC
CASNRQSNYGYTF
>-|TRBJ2-1|TRBD2|TRBV15
TGTGCCACCAGCAGAGCCGGGACTAGCGGGAAAAGCGAGCAGTTCTTC
CATSRAGTSGKSEQFF
>-|TRBJ2-5|-|TRBV2
TGTGCCAGCAGTGCAACAAAGCGGGTTGATCAAGAGACCCAGTACTTC
CASSATKRVDQETQYF
>-|TRBJ1-3|-|TRBV9
TGTGCCAGCAGCGTAGGTCTATATGGAAACACCATATATTTT
CASSVGLYGNTIYF
>-|TRBJ1-2|-|TRBV11-2
TGTGCCAGCAGCTTAGATCCGTTACAGGGTTATGGCTACACCTTC
CASSLDPLQGYGYTF
>few|TRBJ1-4|TRBD1|TRBV2
TGTGCCAGCCGGAGACAGGGGGCAAGCGAAAAACTGTTTTTT
CASRRQGASEKLFF
>-|TRBJ2-7|TRBD1|TRBV29-1
TGCAGCGTTGAAGAATTAGGGCAGGGGGCGCGGTACGAGCAGTACTTC
CSVEELGQGARYEQYF
>-|TRBJ2-7|TRBD2|TRBV11-3
TGTGCCAGCAGCCCAGGACTAGCGGGAGGGGAGCAGTACTTC
CASSPGLAGGEQYF
>-|TRBJ2-1|TRBD2|TRBV7-9
TGTGCCAGCAGCTTAGGCGGGAGGGCCAAGTTCTTC
CASSLGGRAKFF
>once|TRBJ1-2|-|TRBV7-2
TGTGCCAGCAGCTTAGGTTCAGGCGATAACTATGGCTACACCTTC
CASSLGSGDNYGYTF
>-|TRBJ1-5|-|TRBV18
TGTGCCAGCTCACTGGGAGATAATAGCAATCAGCCCCAGCATTTT
CASSLGDNSNQPQHF
>-|TRBJ2-1|-|TRBV28
TGTGCCAGCAGTTTATATCTCCCTACTAGCTCGAAGACCTTCTACAATGAGCAGTTCTTC
CASSLYLPTSSKTFYNEQFF
>-|TRBJ2-3|-|TRBV6-5
TGTGCCAGCAGTTACTCGATGGGGGCGCCAGATACGCAGTATTTT
CASSYSMGAPDTQYF
>-|TRBJ2-3|-|TRBV29-1
TGCAGCGTTGAAGTGGCAGGGTTCCACACAGATACGCAGTATTTT
CSVEVAGFHTDTQYF
>-|TRBJ2-1|-|TRBV6-5
TGTGCCAGCAAGGGCGGGGAGTTGCTTTACAATGAGCAGTTCTTC
CASKGGELLYNEQFF
>-|TRBJ2-1|-|TRBV10-1
TGCGCCAGCAGTGAAGGGGGAGAGGGCCCCTACAATGAGCAGTTCTTC
CASSEGGEGPYNEQFF